This T cell receptor beta chain was captured in a study of T-cell reconstitution after alpha-beta-depleted transplantation in children. The CDR3 spans 18 residues. Germline V CDR1 and CDR2: MNHEY, SVGAGI. V shed 4 bases and J shed 2 bases, with 20 bases lying between them. This clonotype was counted only a few times. Unique molecular identifiers were incorporated when the TCRbeta library was constructed. Using its own MiXCR run on the PCR reads, TCRdb lists one record per CDR3 protein. Among 350,000 to 400,000 distinct CDR3 sequences, over 20% were seen once, and the ten largest hold approximately 3.9%.

The specimen comprised PBMCs from the stem cell graft donor, sampled from the stem cell graft. The chain links TRBV6-5 to TRBJ2-2; weak D call: TRBD2 (6 bases). The sequence came from a human donor who donated a stem cell graft to a child with acute myeloid leukemia. The CDR3 nucleotides read TGTGCCAGCAGTTCCTTTCGCGCAGGAGGGCCAAACACCGGGGAGCTGTTTTTT. Protein: CASSSFRAGGPNTGELFF.